What follows is one T cell receptor beta chain and its context. Its antigen is still unknown. The sample belongs to a study of cytotoxic CD8 clonotypes in ibrutinib-treated CLL. Study context: After a median of about 62 months, some 15 patients stayed remitted and approximately 12 progressed; responses had been partial in approximately 24 and complete in 2. Notes on the study in general: Clonality at baseline surpassed age-matched healthy donors and tracked circulating CD8+ T-cell counts.

This table comes from immunoSEQ multiplex PCR, and its TCRdb copy is limited to in-frame clones, with some not included. The sample lists some 290,000 clones; just under 80% were seen once. This specimen was PBMCs, taken before ibrutinib treatment. The source of this sequence is a human donor with chronic lymphocytic leukemia.

CDR3 sequence (DNA): TGTGCCAGCAGCCCCCGGGGGGACCTCTACGAGCAGTACTTC. It is translated as CASSPRGDLYEQYF. The chain joins TRBV9 to TRBJ2-7; 7 bases are a match to TRBD2. The CDR3 length is 14 residues. With 4 bases clipped from V and 3 bases from J, the junction kept 7 bases outside the gene matches. CDR1 is SGDLS and CDR2 is YYNGEE in the germline V gene.